The 18 T cell receptor beta chains listed next were all sequenced from one sample in a study of T-cell reconstitution after alpha-beta-depleted transplantation in children (dated by TCRdb to the mid-2010s). Library preparation used PCR. TCRdb records Illumina HiSeq 2500 as the sequencer. TCR library preparation used molecular barcoding, with unique molecular identifiers applied to normalize quantification of the TCRbeta repertoire. TCRdb ran its own pipeline on the public reads, namely fastp trimming at Q25 and MiXCR clone calling, and kept in-frame beta chains. CDR3 protein duplicates are merged, each entry listing the most common genes and DNA. This sample is represented by about 340,000 distinct CDR3 sequences; about a tenth of them were singletons. Together, the top ten hold 2% to 3% of the sample. The sample was PBMCs from the stem cell graft donor, taken from the stem cell graft. Receptor source: a human donor who donated a stem cell graft to a child with acute lymphoblastic leukemia.

This clonotype was recorded once. The chain recombines TRBV12-3 or TRBV12-4 with TRBJ2-7; D possibly uses TRBD1 or TRBD2 (5 bases each). The CDR3 is 14 amino acids. Deletions cut 4 bases from V and 5 bases from J, with 15 bases between. The CDR3 nucleotides read TGTGCCAGCAGTTCCGGGGACGTCCTCCACGAGCAGTACTTC. Protein: CASSSGDVLHEQYF.

This chain joins TRBV28 and TRBJ2-7; TRBD1 matches 7 bases. J gave up 0 bases and V 1 base, and 9 bases lay outside the gene matches. The CDR3 runs 17 residues. Germline CDR1 is MDHEN and CDR2 is SYDVKM. The CDR3 sequence is CASSLSRWGTDSYEQYF. The CDR3 DNA is TGTGCCAGCAGTTTATCGCGGTGGGGGACAGACTCCTACGAGCAGTACTTC.

The genes are TRBV4-1 and TRBJ2-2; D ambiguous. There are 15 residues in the CDR3. The germline V gene encodes CDR1 MGHRA and CDR2 YSYEKL. Trimming took 2 bases from V and 5 from J, leaving 12 bases between them. In DNA, the CDR3 is TGCGCCAGCAGCCAACCGTCGTCGAGGACCGGGGAGCTGTTTTTT. This translates into CASSQPSSRTGELFF.

The chain combines TRBV20-1 with TRBJ2-5, with 9 bases lining up with TRBD2. With V trimmed by 4 bases and J by 5 bases, 11 bases remained unmatched. The CDR3 contains 15 residues. CDR1 DFQATT and CDR2 SNEGSKA come from the germline V gene (reference sequence). CDR3 sequence: CSATYLAGVGETQYF. The DNA for the CDR3 is TGCAGTGCTACCTACTTAGCGGGAGTGGGGGAGACCCAGTACTTC.

V usage is TRBV7-3 and J usage is TRBJ2-1; 10 bases map to TRBD2. The CDR3 has 23 amino acids. Per the germline V gene, CDR1 is SGHTA and CDR2 is FQGTGA. J gave up 1 base and V 1 base, and 22 bases lay outside the gene matches. The CDR3 DNA sequence: TGTGCCAGCAGCTTAAGGGGCAGGGCCTCCGGGACTAGCGCGCTCCGATCCTACAATGAGCAGTTCTTC. This gives the protein CASSLRGRASGTSALRSYNEQFF.

This clonotype occurred a few times. The chain carries TRBV9 and TRBJ2-7; D uncertain. Trimming removed 4 bases from V and 0 bases from J, with 11 bases in between. The CDR3 totals 14 residues. Per the germline V gene, CDR1 is SGDLS and CDR2 is YYNGEE. CDR3 sequence reads: CASSYLGGSYEQYF. The CDR3 DNA reads TGTGCCAGCAGCTACCTCGGCGGCTCCTACGAGCAGTACTTC.

This clonotype was picked up a small number of times. The chain links TRBV5-6 to TRBJ2-7; 9 bases fit TRBD1. Trimming at V came to 2 bases and at J to 6 bases, leaving 6 bases not matched to a gene. CDR3 size: 14 residues. Germline V gene sequence: CDR1 SGHDT, CDR2 YYEEEE. The CDR3 sequence is CASSFGTGLAEQYF. In nucleotides, the CDR3 is TGTGCCAGCAGCTTTGGGACAGGGCTGGCCGAGCAGTACTTC.

V gene TRBV10-3 combines with J gene TRBJ1-5, with TRBD1 matching 9 bases. This CDR3 is 16 amino acids long. Germline lookup yields CDR1 ENHRY and CDR2 SYGVKD. With V trimmed by 0 bases and J by 4 bases, 4 bases remained unmatched. The CDR3 sequence is CAISESIGQGNQPQHF. DNA for the CDR3: TGTGCCATCAGTGAGTCGATCGGACAGGGGAATCAGCCCCAGCATTTT.

This clonotype was seen at least ten times. This chain joins TRBV12-3 or TRBV12-4 and TRBJ2-1, with 9 nucleotides matching TRBD1. Unmatched junction bases numbered 3, after V lost 5 bases and J lost 7 bases. The CDR3 has 13 amino acids. CDR3 coding DNA: TGTGCCAGCAGTACCGGGACAGGGAATGAGCAGTTCTTC. As protein: CASSTGTGNEQFF.

In this sample, this clonotype turned up a few times. The rearrangement joins TRBV20-1 to TRBJ2-3, with 10 bases fitting TRBD2. There are 19 residues in the CDR3. V shed 5 bases, J shed 1 base, and the junction held 18 bases outside the gene matches. The germline gives CDR1 DFQATT, CDR2 SNEGSKA (reference sequence). CDR3 DNA: TGCAGTGCTCGCTTCGGGACAACAGGACTAGCGGCCGGCACAGATACGCAGTATTTT. Translation gives CSARFGTTGLAAGTDTQYF.

This clonotype was detected a few times. The chain links TRBV5-6 to TRBJ2-1, with TRBD2 matching 8 bases. There are 15 residues in the CDR3. The germline V gene has CDR1 SGHDT and CDR2 YYEEEE. V lost 5 bases and J lost 1; bases outside the gene matches: 5. This chain's CDR3 is CASRELAESYNEQFF. CDR3 bases: TGTGCCAGCAGGGAACTAGCGGAGTCCTACAATGAGCAGTTCTTC. The full variable domain, in which reference TRBV5-6 and TRBJ2-1 provide the parts outside the CDR3, is DAGVTQSPTHLIKTRGQQVTLRCSPKSGHDTVSWYQQALGQGPQFIFQYYEEEERQRGNFPDRFSGHQFPNYSSELNVNALLLGDSALYLCASRELAESYNEQFFGPGTRLTVL.

This clonotype was counted only a few times. J is TRBJ2-7 and V is TRBV9; unclear D gene. V dropped 4 bases and J dropped 5 bases, with 16 bases sitting between them. The germline V gene encodes CDR1 SGDLS and CDR2 YYNGEE. The CDR3 has 14 amino acids. CDR3 bases: TGTGCCAGCAGCTTACACGGTTCAAAGGACGAGCAGTACTTC. It encodes CASSLHGSKDEQYF. Based on the CDR3 plus reference TRBV9 and TRBJ2-7, the full variable domain is DSGVTQTPKHLITATGQRVTLRCSPRSGDLSVYWYQQSLDQGLQFLIQYYNGEERAKGNILERFSAQQFPDLHSELNLSSLELGDSALYFCASSLHGSKDEQYFGPGTRLTVT.

This clonotype was seen more than once but under ten times. The rearrangement joins TRBV7-2 to TRBJ2-7, with D perhaps matching TRBD1 or TRBD2 (5 bases each). The CDR3 contains 16 residues. Germline V CDR1 and CDR2: SGHTA, FQGNSA. With 2 bases removed from V and 6 bases from J, the gap between germline ends came to 20 bases. This chain's CDR3 is CASSLLAQGWLSEQYF. The CDR3 nucleotides are TGTGCCAGCAGCTTACTAGCCCAGGGTTGGTTATCCGAGCAGTACTTC.

V is TRBV7-9 and J is TRBJ2-7, with 8 bases aligning to TRBD2. This CDR3 region has 14 residues. Per germline, CDR1 SEHNR and CDR2 FQNEAQ (reference sequence). V shed 2 bases, J shed 6 bases, and the junction held 6 bases outside the gene matches. In nucleotides, the CDR3 is TGTGCCAGCAGCTTACACAGCGGGAGCGCCGAGCAGTACTTC. Its translation: CASSLHSGSAEQYF.

This clonotype was found many times. The chain links TRBV7-6 to TRBJ2-7; D may be TRBD1 or TRBD2 (6 bases each). Trimming removed 6 bases at V and 8 bases at J, with 20 bases between. CDR1 and CDR2 from the germline V gene are SGHVS and FNYEAQ. This CDR3 contains 14 residues. In DNA, the CDR3 is TGTGCCAGCAGTGGACTAACGCGGACAGTCAAGCAGTACTTC. Residues: CASSGLTRTVKQYF.

The sample holds a few counts of this clonotype. The chain employs TRBV6-1 and TRBJ2-3; 8 bases fit TRBD2. V lost 2 bases, J lost 3 bases, and 10 bases stayed unmatched. This CDR3 has 17 amino acids. The germline gives CDR1 MNHNS, CDR2 SASEGT. CDR3: CASSEFYGRAETDTQYF. The CDR3 coding sequence is TGTGCCAGCAGTGAATTTTACGGGAGGGCCGAGACAGATACGCAGTATTTT.

The chain couples TRBV3-1 to TRBJ2-1; D call uncertain. The CDR3 length is 16 residues. CDR1 and CDR2 (germline): LGHDT, YNNKEL (reference sequence). Trimming left V 0 bases short and J 3 bases short, with 12 bases between. For the CDR3, the DNA is TGTGCCAGCAGCCAAGAATGGTCGGCGAGCTACAATGAGCAGTTCTTC. Amino acid sequence: CASSQEWSASYNEQFF.

The chain employs TRBV27 and TRBJ2-7; 7 nucleotides agree with TRBD1. CDR1 MNHEY and CDR2 SMNVEV come from the germline V gene (reference sequence). This CDR3 contains 15 residues. The ends lost 6 bases at V and 1 base at J; junction bases unmatched: 9. The CDR3 protein is CASRETGVPSYEQYF. In DNA, the CDR3 is TGTGCCAGCAGAGAAACAGGGGTCCCATCCTACGAGCAGTACTTC.